This T cell receptor beta chain comes out of a study of blood T cell repertoires in COVID-19. Sequenced by immunoSEQ multiplex PCR; TCRdb stores in-frame clones only, minus some. Found here are roughly 210,000 clones, about 87% of them singletons; the top ten hold roughly 1.7%. The receptor was isolated from a man aged 65-85 years with acute or convalescent COVID-19. Sample: peripheral blood.

The CDR3 DNA reads as TGTGCCCCCCAATTCGGGGGGTTGGGAACTGAAGCTTTCTTT. As protein: CAPQFGGLGTEAFF. The V call is TRBV7-9, the J call TRBJ1-1, with a tentative D call TRBD1 (5 bases). Deletions cut 11 bases from V and 5 bases from J, with 21 bases between. The germline V gene encodes CDR1 SEHNR and CDR2 FQNEAQ (reference sequence). CDR3 length: 14 residues.